This TCR beta chain was profiled in a study of identical twins. All of the donors were Caucasians in good health. Using its own MiXCR run on the 5' RACE reads, TCRdb lists one record per CDR3 protein. The sample yields some 730,000 distinct CDR3 sequences, about 20% seen once. The length of the CDR3 is 15 residues. Between the trimmed V and J ends, which lost 0 bases and 4 bases, there was a span of 14 bases. Germline CDR1 is DFQATT and CDR2 is SNEGSKA (reference sequence). These same records also appear under a second study, on T cells expressing NK-cell markers. That source adds: In several experiments, sorting was confined to alpha-beta TCR T cells through use of an anti-gamma-delta TCR antibody. 1.0-7.0% of CD8+ T cells in about 6 donors belonged to dominant NKG2C+ clonotypes.

Input material: PBMCs. The chain couples TRBV20-1 to TRBJ2-3; perhaps TRBD2 as D (5 bases). The TCR sequence derives from a woman aged 18-29 years in good health. The CDR3 bases are TGCAGTGCTAGAGATCGTCTAAACGGGGCAGATACGCAGTATTTT. This gives the protein CSARDRLNGADTQYF.